Presented here are 26 T cell receptor beta chains from one specimen sequenced in a study of human T cells and chemical hapten exposure. One entry per CDR3 protein results from TCRdb running MiXCR on the RACE reads. The sample has a few hundred thousand distinct CDR3 sequences, approximately 8.6% seen once. As for time point: pre-sensitization, week 0. Treatment given: therapeutic diphenylcyclopropenone sensitization with weekly scalp DPC. The sequencing here drew on whole blood, taken in connection with sensitization to the hapten diphenylcyclopropenone (DPC). The receptors stem from a woman in her thirties or forties with alopecia areata. Some clones in this sample may be carry-over from other donors' samples.

This clonotype was observed a handful of times. The genes are TRBV12-3 or TRBV12-4 and TRBJ2-7, with no clear D. V gave up 7 bases and J gave up 5 bases, with 9 bases separating them. The CDR3 extends over 11 amino acids. The CDR3 is CASTLRNEQYF. The CDR3 coding sequence is TGTGCCAGCACCCTCCGGAACGAGCAGTACTTC.

A few counts support this clonotype. This rearrangement joins TRBV7-2 to TRBJ2-3; 11 nucleotides align to TRBD2. Germline V lookup: CDR1 SGHTA, CDR2 FQGNSA. The CDR3 covers 15 residues. V lost 6 bases to trimming and J lost 2 bases; unmatched junction nucleotides: 4. The CDR3 DNA sequence: TGTGCCAGCAGTCGACTAGCGGGACCCACAGATACGCAGTATTTT. Its translation is CASSRLAGPTDTQYF. The full variable domain, in which reference TRBV7-2 and TRBJ2-3 provide the parts outside the CDR3, is GAGVSQSPSNKVTEKGKDVELRCDPISGHTALYWYRQSLGQGLEFLIYFQGNSAPDKSGLPSDRFSAERTGGSVSTLTIQRTQQEDSAVYLCASSRLAGPTDTQYFGPGTRLTVL.

This chain links TRBV7-2 with TRBJ2-6; D call uncertain. With 4 bases removed from V and 1 base from J, the gap between germline ends came to 11 bases. CDR3 length: 16 residues. The V gene's germline CDR1 is SGHTA and CDR2 FQGNSA. CDR3 sequence reads: CASSSITGSGANVLTF. DNA for the CDR3: TGTGCCAGCAGCTCGATTACGGGTTCTGGGGCCAACGTCCTGACTTTC.

V and J are TRBV20-1 and TRBJ2-7; 8 bases align to TRBD2. In germline, CDR1 is DFQATT, CDR2 SNEGSKA (reference sequence). The CDR3 contains 14 residues. J lost 6 bases, V lost 0 bases, and 7 bases had no gene match. This chain's CDR3 is CSARDVGLGAEQYF. In DNA, the CDR3 is TGCAGTGCTAGAGACGTGGGACTAGGGGCCGAGCAGTACTTC.

This clonotype occurred a few times. J is TRBJ2-1 and V is TRBV20-1; the match to TRBD2 covers 9 bases. CDR1 and CDR2 from the germline V gene are DFQATT and SNEGSKA (reference sequence). CDR3 length: 19 residues. The CDR3 nucleotides are TGCACCACCGCGTCCGGGACGGGGCCTAGCGGGAAGACCTACAATGAGCAGTTCTTC. Protein product: CTTASGTGPSGKTYNEQFF.

This clonotype was picked up many times. The chain employs TRBV7-9 and TRBJ2-2; TRBD2 matches 7 bases. J lost 7 bases, V lost 1 base, and 6 bases had no gene match. Germline CDR1 and CDR2: SEHNR and FQNEAQ (reference sequence). The CDR3 runs 15 residues. Here the CDR3 reads CASSLGGSLSGELFF. In DNA form, the CDR3 reads TGTGCCAGCAGCTTAGGCGGGAGCTTGAGCGGGGAGCTGTTTTTT.

The table lists this clonotype with a few counts. This chain joins TRBV7-2 and TRBJ1-1; TRBD1 might be the D (5 bases). V was clipped by 6 bases and J by 5 bases, with 16 bases between them. This CDR3 is built from 14 residues. CDR1 and CDR2 from the germline V gene are SGHTA and FQGNSA. CDR3 in amino acids: CASSHEGARTEAFF. The CDR3 nucleotides are TGTGCCAGCAGTCACGAAGGGGCAAGGACTGAAGCTTTCTTT.

This clonotype was detected ten times or more. The CDR3 region is CASSYSTTAPSSGNTIYF. In nucleotides, the CDR3 is TGTGCCAGCAGTTACTCGACGACAGCTCCAAGCTCTGGAAACACCATATATTTT. The chain is built from TRBV6-2 or TRBV6-3 and TRBJ1-3, with D perhaps TRBD1 (5 bases). The germline V gene has CDR1 MNHEY and CDR2 SVGEGT. V was pared by 0 bases and J by 0 bases, with 15 bases between. The CDR3 extends over 18 amino acids.

In its sample, this clonotype was seen many times. The V call is TRBV7-9, the J call TRBJ2-3; D remains ambiguous. The CDR3 sequence is 15 residues long. Germline V gene sequence: CDR1 SEHNR, CDR2 FQNEAQ (reference sequence). Trimming shortened V by 6 bases and J by 0 bases, and 13 bases separated the two germline ends. Here the CDR3 reads CASSPRATSTDTQYF. The CDR3 DNA follows: TGTGCCAGCAGTCCTAGAGCGACTAGCACAGATACGCAGTATTTT. The whole variable domain, remainder taken from reference TRBV7-9 and TRBJ2-3, is DTGVSQNPRHKITKRGQNVTFRCDPISEHNRLYWYRQTLGQGPEFLTYFQNEAQLEKSRLLSDRFSAERPKGSFSTLEIQRTEQGDSAMYLCASSPRATSTDTQYFGPGTRLTVL.

The chain is built from TRBV6-2 or TRBV6-3 and TRBJ2-5; 13 bases align to TRBD2. Germline lookup yields CDR1 MNHEY and CDR2 SVGEGT. The V gene end was trimmed by 5 bases and the J gene end by 5 bases; junction bases not matched to a gene: 5. This CDR3 comprises 15 residues. The CDR3 here is CASSKLAGGRETQYF. CDR3 in DNA: TGTGCCAGCAGTAAACTAGCGGGAGGGCGGGAGACCCAGTACTTC.

J is TRBJ1-1 and V is TRBV7-2; possibly TRBD1 for D (6 bases). Germline V lookup: CDR1 SGHTA, CDR2 FQGNSA. The V and J ends lost 5 bases and 10 bases respectively, with 17 bases between them. CDR3 length: 13 residues. CDR3 coding DNA: TGTGCCAGCAGCCCACTAGGACAGAGGCGAGCTTTCTTT. Amino acids: CASSPLGQRRAFF.

This clonotype occurred a few times. This chain uses TRBV5-1 with TRBJ1-2; a possible D gene is TRBD1 (6 bases). CDR3 length equals 15 residues. V was pared by 4 bases and J by 0 bases, with 13 bases between. From germline, CDR1 is SGHRS and CDR2 YFSETQ. The CDR3 DNA reads as TGCGCCAGCAGCGAGGGACACCGAGCTAACTATGGCTACACCTTC. Amino acid sequence: CASSEGHRANYGYTF. Drawing the rest from reference TRBV5-1 and TRBJ1-2, the complete variable domain is KAGVTQTPRYLIKTRGQQVTLSCSPISGHRSVSWYQQTPGQGLQFLFEYFSETQRNKGNFPGRFSGRQFSNSRSEMNVSTLELGDSALYLCASSEGHRANYGYTFGSGTRLTVV.

The chain employs TRBV27 and TRBJ2-5, with unresolved D. The CDR3 loop spans 13 amino acids. CDR1 MNHEY and CDR2 SMNVEV come from the germline V gene (reference sequence). The V gene lost 8 bases and the J gene lost 2 bases, with 12 bases spanning the gap. CDR3: CASGYTLQETQYF. DNA for the CDR3: TGTGCCAGCGGCTACACCCTACAAGAGACCCAGTACTTC.

This clonotype was seen repeatedly, ten times or more. This sequence joins TRBV5-6 and TRBJ2-2; TRBD1 agrees at 11 bases. Unmatched junction bases numbered 3, after V lost 4 bases and J lost 7 bases. The germline gives CDR1 SGHDT, CDR2 YYEEEE. CDR3 length: 14 amino acids. The CDR3 DNA reads TGTGCCAGCAGCCCGGACAGGGGGCGCGGGGAGCTGTTTTTT. It yields the protein CASSPDRGRGELFF.

This clonotype was observed many times. The chain links TRBV12-3 or TRBV12-4 to TRBJ1-1, with D hard to call. V gave up 2 bases and J gave up 0 bases, with 10 bases separating them. The length of the CDR3 is 15 residues. The CDR3 DNA is TGTGCCAGCAGTTTAAGGCCTAACATGAACACTGAAGCTTTCTTT. Its protein product is CASSLRPNMNTEAFF.

This clonotype has just a few counts. CDR3 region: CASSLHRDEQYF. DNA for the CDR3: TGTGCCAGCAGCCTGCACCGAGACGAGCAGTACTTC. The chain has TRBV3-1 and TRBJ2-7; D ambiguous. Trimming cost V 4 bases and J 5 bases, with 9 bases left between them. CDR3 length equals 12 residues. Germline V CDR1 and CDR2: LGHDT, YNNKEL (reference sequence).

This clonotype was counted only a few times. This chain uses TRBV7-2 with TRBJ1-3; a weak D match, TRBD1 (6 bases). This CDR3 is built from 14 residues. Looked up from germline, CDR1 is SGHTA and CDR2 is FQGNSA. The germline V and J ends were trimmed by 5 bases and 4 bases, with 12 bases remaining between them. The CDR3: CASSPRQGGNTIYF. In nucleotides, the CDR3 is TGTGCCAGCAGCCCCAGGCAGGGGGGAAACACCATATATTTT.

This clonotype came up a few times. The J gene is TRBJ2-3, the V gene TRBV6-2 or TRBV6-3; D is undetermined. The CDR3 runs to 15 residues. V gave up 4 bases and J gave up 0 bases, with 11 bases separating them. Germline V CDR1 and CDR2: MNHEY, SVGEGT. The CDR3 DNA is TGTGCCAGCAGTTGGGCCGGGCCAAGCACAGATACGCAGTATTTT. Protein product: CASSWAGPSTDTQYF.

By frequency in the sample, this clonotype is medium-sized (0.01 to 0.1%). This sequence joins TRBV12-3 or TRBV12-4 and TRBJ1-5; TRBD1 might be the D (5 bases). The CDR3 runs to 13 residues. V gave up 6 bases and J gave up 7 bases, with 13 bases separating them. CDR3 in amino acids: CASSPGGGQPQHF. The CDR3, as DNA: TGTGCCAGCAGCCCTGGGGGTGGACAGCCCCAGCATTTT.

This clonotype showed up just a few times. The chain combines TRBV20-1 with TRBJ2-1, with TRBD2 matching over 8 bases. The J segment lost 4 bases and the V segment lost 1 base, leaving 6 bases of the junction unmatched. The length of the CDR3 is 15 residues. CDR1 is DFQATT, CDR2 SNEGSKA, per germline (reference sequence). In DNA, the CDR3 is TGCAGTGCTAGAGGGTCTCTAGCGGGTTACAATGAGCAGTTCTTC. Encoded protein: CSARGSLAGYNEQFF.

This clonotype was seen a handful of times. The rearrangement joins TRBV10-3 to TRBJ1-1; D is unclear. This CDR3 is built from 12 residues. Per the germline V gene, CDR1 is ENHRY and CDR2 is SYGVKD. The V end lost 0 bases, the J end lost 7 bases, and 6 bases lay between the germline ends. The CDR3 loop is CAISESDVEAFF. In DNA form, the CDR3 reads TGTGCCATCAGTGAGTCGGACGTTGAAGCTTTCTTT.

The J gene is TRBJ2-2, the V gene TRBV27, with unresolved D. CDR3 size: 14 residues. Trimming cost V 10 bases and J 4 bases, with 16 bases left between them. Germline loops: CDR1 MNHEY, CDR2 SMNVEV (reference sequence). CDR3 DNA: TGTGCCACCTCAAAGACGCAGCTCACCGGGGAGCTGTTTTTT. Translating gives CATSKTQLTGELFF.

This clonotype was counted many times. The V call is TRBV28, the J call TRBJ2-2; unclear D gene. The CDR3 has 14 residues. V lost 7 bases and J 0 bases, leaving 9 bases between the germline ends. The germline CDR1 and CDR2 sequences are MDHEN and SYDVKM. For the CDR3, the DNA is TGTGCCAGCACTCGAGCCCCGAACACCGGGGAGCTGTTTTTT. Translating it yields CASTRAPNTGELFF.

This clonotype occurred many times. The chain uses TRBV7-3 and TRBJ1-2; perhaps TRBD1 as D (6 bases). The CDR3 runs 16 residues. V gave up 2 bases and J gave up 6 bases, with 19 bases separating them. The germline CDR1 and CDR2 sequences are SGHTA and FQGTGA. Here the CDR3 reads CASSLGPGESSDGYTF. CDR3 DNA: TGTGCCAGCAGCTTAGGGCCAGGGGAGTCCTCGGATGGCTACACCTTC.

Notes on this clonotype: The junction departs from germline at one end; a sequencing error may be responsible. The chain links TRBV6-2 or TRBV6-3 to TRBJ2-5, with TRBD2 matching over 9 bases. Germline V gene lookup returns CDR1 MNHEY and CDR2 SVGEGT. The CDR3 consists of 16 residues. CDR3 sequence: CASSSQTSGFPETRYF. CDR3 in DNA: TGTGCCAGCAGTTCGCAGACTAGCGGTTTCCCAGAGACCCGGTACTTC.

This chain links TRBV6-1 with TRBJ2-3, with a weak D call TRBD1 (5 bases). CDR1 is MNHNS, CDR2 SASEGT, per germline. The CDR3 length is 15 residues. V was pared by 5 bases and J by 2 bases, with 14 bases between. The CDR3, as DNA: TGTGCCAGCAGTCCCACCAGGGTCGACACAGATACGCAGTATTTT. It specifies CASSPTRVDTDTQYF.